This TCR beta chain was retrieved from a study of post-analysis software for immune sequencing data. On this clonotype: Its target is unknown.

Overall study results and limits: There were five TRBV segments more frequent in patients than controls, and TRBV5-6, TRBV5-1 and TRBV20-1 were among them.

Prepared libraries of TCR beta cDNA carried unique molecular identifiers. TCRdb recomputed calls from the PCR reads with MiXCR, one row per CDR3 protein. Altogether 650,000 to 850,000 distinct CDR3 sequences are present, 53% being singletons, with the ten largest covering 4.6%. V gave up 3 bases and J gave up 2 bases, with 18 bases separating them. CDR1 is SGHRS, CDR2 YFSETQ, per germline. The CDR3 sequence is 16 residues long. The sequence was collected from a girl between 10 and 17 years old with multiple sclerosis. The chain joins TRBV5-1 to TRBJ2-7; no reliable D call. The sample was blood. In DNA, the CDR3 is TGCGCCAGCAGCTCTGGCCCGGTTCGGCTAGCCTACGAGCAGTACTTC. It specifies CASSSGPVRLAYEQYF.